The clone carrying this T cell receptor (beta chain) has at least ten counts. Its matching antigen is unknown. These data come from a study of CD8 T cells in ankylosing spondylitis. Study-level points and caveats: Seemingly characteristic of ankylosing spondylitis blood was a TCR beta motif consisting of about 8 highly homologous variants. As reported, disease-linked clones showed significant enrichment in matched ankylosing spondylitis synovial fluid.

CDR1 and CDR2 from the germline V gene are SGDLS and YYNGEE. The CDR3 has 15 amino acids. V was trimmed by 0 bases and J by 5 bases, leaving 14 bases between them. Generation of TCR beta libraries employed quantitative 5'-RACE incorporating molecular barcodes. TCRdb used MiXCR to reprocess the 5' RACE reads, holding one entry per CDR3 protein. In the table there are around 10,000 distinct CDR3 sequences, about 6% of which are singletons. This receptor was identified in a female donor with ankylosing spondylitis or in good health (not recorded which). This chain joins TRBV9 and TRBJ2-5, with D tentatively TRBD2 (6 bases). Sequenced: blood, either unsorted or a sorted T cell fraction (not recorded which). The CDR3 reads CASSVATRAGETQYF. The DNA for the CDR3 is TGTGCCAGCAGCGTAGCTACCAGGGCGGGGGAGACCCAGTACTTC.